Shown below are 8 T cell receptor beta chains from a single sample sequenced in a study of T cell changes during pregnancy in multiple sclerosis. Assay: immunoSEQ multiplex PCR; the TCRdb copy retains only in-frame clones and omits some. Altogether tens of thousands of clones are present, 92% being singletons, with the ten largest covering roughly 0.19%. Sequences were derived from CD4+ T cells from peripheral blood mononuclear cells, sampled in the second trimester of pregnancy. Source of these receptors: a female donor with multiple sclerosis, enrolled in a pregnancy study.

The CDR3 sequence: CSASGETQYF. The CDR3 DNA follows: TGCAGTGCTTCCGGGGAGACCCAGTACTTC. The rearrangement joins TRBV20-1 to TRBJ2-5; D call uncertain. The germline CDR1 and CDR2 sequences are DFQATT and SNEGSKA (reference sequence). The CDR3 has 10 amino acids. The V end was cut by 5 bases, the J end by 5 bases, with 6 bases between.

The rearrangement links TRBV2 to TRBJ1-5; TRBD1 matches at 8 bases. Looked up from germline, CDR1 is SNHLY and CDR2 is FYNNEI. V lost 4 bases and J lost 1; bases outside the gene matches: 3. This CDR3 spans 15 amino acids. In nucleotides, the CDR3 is TGTGCCAGCAGTGGGGACAGGAGGAGCAATCAGCCCCAGCATTTT. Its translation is CASSGDRRSNQPQHF.

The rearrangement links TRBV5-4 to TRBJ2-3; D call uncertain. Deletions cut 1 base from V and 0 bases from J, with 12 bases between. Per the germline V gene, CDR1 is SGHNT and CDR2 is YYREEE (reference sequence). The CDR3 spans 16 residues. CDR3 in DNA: TGTGCCAGCAGCTTGATCATGCGGTCTAGCACAGATACGCAGTATTTT. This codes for CASSLIMRSSTDTQYF.

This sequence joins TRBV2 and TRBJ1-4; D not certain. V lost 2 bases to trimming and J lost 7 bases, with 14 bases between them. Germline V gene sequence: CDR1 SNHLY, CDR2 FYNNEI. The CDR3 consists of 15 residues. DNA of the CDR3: TGTGCCAGCAGTGAAATGGGGAGGGCTAGTGAAAAACTGTTTTTT. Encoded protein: CASSEMGRASEKLFF. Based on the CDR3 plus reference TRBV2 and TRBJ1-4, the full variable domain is EPEVTQTPSHQVTQMGQEVILRCVPISNHLYFYWYRQILGQKVEFLVSFYNNEISEKSEIFDDQFSVERPDGSNFTLKIRSTKLEDSAMYFCASSEMGRASEKLFFGSGTQLSVL.

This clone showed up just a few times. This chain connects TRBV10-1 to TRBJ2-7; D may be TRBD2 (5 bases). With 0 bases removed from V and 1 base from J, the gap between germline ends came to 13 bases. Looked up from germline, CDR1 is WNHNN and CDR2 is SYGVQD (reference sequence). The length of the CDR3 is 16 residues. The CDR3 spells CASSESGGSISYEQYF. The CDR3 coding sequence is TGCGCCAGCAGTGAGTCCGGCGGGTCCATTTCCTACGAGCAGTACTTC.

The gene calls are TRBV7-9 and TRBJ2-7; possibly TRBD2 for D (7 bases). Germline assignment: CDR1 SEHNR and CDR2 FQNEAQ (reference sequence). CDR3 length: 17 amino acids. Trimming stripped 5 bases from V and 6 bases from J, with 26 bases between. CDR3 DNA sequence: TGTGCCAGCAGCCCCACAATCCTAGCCCCAGGGGAGGGCGAGCAGTACTTC. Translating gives CASSPTILAPGEGEQYF.

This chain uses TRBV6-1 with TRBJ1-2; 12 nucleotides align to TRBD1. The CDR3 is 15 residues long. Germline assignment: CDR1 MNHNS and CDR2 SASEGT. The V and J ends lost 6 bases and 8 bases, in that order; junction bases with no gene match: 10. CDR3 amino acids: CASRALGTGGLGYTF. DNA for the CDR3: TGTGCCAGCAGAGCATTAGGGACAGGGGGCTTAGGCTACACCTTC.

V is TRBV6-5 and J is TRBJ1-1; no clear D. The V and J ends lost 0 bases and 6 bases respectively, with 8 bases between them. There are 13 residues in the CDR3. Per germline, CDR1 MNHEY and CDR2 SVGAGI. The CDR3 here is CASSYSYGAEAFF. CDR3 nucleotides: TGTGCCAGCAGTTACTCTTACGGTGCTGAAGCTTTCTTT.